This is a list of T cell receptor beta chains from one sample in a study of blood T cell repertoires in COVID-19. Repertoires were generated with immunoSEQ multiplex PCR, while TCRdb's copy carries only in-frame clones and drops some. The data show tens of thousands of clones, with 70% to 90% seen just once and about 6% held by the top ten. Sequencing used peripheral blood. The receptors were gathered from a woman aged 80 or over with active COVID-19. CDR3s include the opening cysteine and the closing phenylalanine or tryptophan. Fields, in order: CDR3 protein, clone size, V gene, J gene. Not every row has a clone size; where given, it reads once, few, many or a size class.

CDR3aa: CAWSLGQGVYGYTF
abundance: NA
v_gene: TRBV30
j_gene: TRBJ1-2

CDR3aa: CAISGTGTASYNEQFF
abundance: NA
v_gene: TRBV10-3
j_gene: TRBJ2-1

CDR3aa: CASSFRDPRGGGANVLTF
abundance: NA
v_gene: TRBV11-2
j_gene: TRBJ2-6

CDR3aa: CASRQGASGFNEQFF
abundance: NA
v_gene: TRBV3-1/TRBV3-2
j_gene: TRBJ2-1

CDR3aa: CASSLLGAKNYGYTF
abundance: once
v_gene: TRBV7-9
j_gene: TRBJ1-2

CDR3aa: CASSYAQGGVEQYF
abundance: NA
v_gene: TRBV6-5
j_gene: TRBJ2-7

CDR3aa: CASSQDASGGNEQFF
abundance: NA
v_gene: TRBV4-3
j_gene: TRBJ2-1

CDR3aa: CASSLKRGAWEEQYF
abundance: NA
v_gene: TRBV7-2
j_gene: TRBJ2-7

CDR3aa: CASSLGTGTGNTIYF
abundance: NA
v_gene: TRBV3-1/TRBV3-2
j_gene: TRBJ1-3

CDR3aa: CASRADRNTEKLFF
abundance: NA
v_gene: TRBV7-9
j_gene: TRBJ1-4

CDR3aa: CASSFRDRVLTDTQYF
abundance: few
v_gene: TRBV7-2
j_gene: TRBJ2-3